Described below is a single TCR beta chain sequence and its context. Its antigen remains unknown. The sample originates from a study of T cells in women clearing cervical HPV infection. Study at large: Controls gave blood once infection was undetectable; cases at lesion identification. Case blood was drawn a median about 150 days after lesion detection. Study-level points and caveats: Unknown T-cell numbers per sample may underlie the richness differences.

Average input was roughly 1,200 ng genomic DNA for immunoSEQ TCR beta CDR3 amplification. TCRdb keeps only in-frame clones here, not all; method: immunoSEQ multiplex PCR. This table lists around 20,000 clones. This clonotype was sampled from a woman aged 18 to 75 with a cervical HPV16 infection that either progressed to CIN3+ or cleared (not recorded which). The sample was blood buffy coat.

CDR3 bases read: TGCGCCAGCAGCCAAGATCCCAGGGGGCCTAATTCACCC. Translated, it gives CASSQDPRGPNSP. The entire CDR3 protein reads CASSQDPRGPNSPLHF. The chain joins TRBV4-1 to TRBJ1-6; 8 positions agree with TRBD1. The CDR3 end lies 3 residues beyond the end of the read and is filled in from the germline J gene. Germline CDR1 reads MGHRA; CDR2 reads YSYEKL. The CDR3 is 16 residues long. Trimming took 0 bases from V and 6 from J; bases not matched to a gene: 4.